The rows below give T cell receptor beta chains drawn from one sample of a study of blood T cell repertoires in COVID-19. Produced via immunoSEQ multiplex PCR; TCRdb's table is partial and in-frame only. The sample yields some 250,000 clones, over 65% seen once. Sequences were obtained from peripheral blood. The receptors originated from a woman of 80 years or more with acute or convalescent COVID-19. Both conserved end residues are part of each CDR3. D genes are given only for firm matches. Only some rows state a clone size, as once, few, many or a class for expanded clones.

CDR3 DNA: TGTGCCTGGAGTGAAATGCGAGCCTATGGCTACACCTTC
CDR3 protein: CAWSEMRAYGYTF
D gene: -
J gene: TRBJ1-2
V gene: TRBV30
clone size: -
CDR3 length: 13

CDR3 DNA: TGTGCCAGTAGTATAGGGCAGGGGAGAGCTTTCTTT
CDR3 protein: CASSIGQGRAFF
D gene: -
J gene: TRBJ1-1
V gene: TRBV19
clone size: -
CDR3 length: 12

CDR3 DNA: TGTGCCAGCAGCTTGGGGACAACCTACGAGCAGTACTTC
CDR3 protein: CASSLGTTYEQYF
D gene: -
J gene: TRBJ2-7
V gene: TRBV5-6
clone size: -
CDR3 length: 13

CDR3 DNA: TGCGCCAGCAGCCAAGATGACAACAACTATGGCTACACCTTC
CDR3 protein: CASSQDDNNYGYTF
D gene: -
J gene: TRBJ1-2
V gene: TRBV4-1
clone size: -
CDR3 length: 14

CDR3 DNA: TGTGCCAGCAGCCAGAGGACAGGGGGGACGACTAATGAAAAACTGTTTTTT
CDR3 protein: CASSQRTGGTTNEKLFF
D gene: TRBD1
J gene: TRBJ1-4
V gene: TRBV11-2
clone size: -
CDR3 length: 17

CDR3 DNA: TGTGCCAGTAGGCCATTTTCGGGTGCAGCGGTGCGGGAAAAACTGTTTTTT
CDR3 protein: CASRPFSGAAVREKLFF
D gene: -
J gene: TRBJ1-4
V gene: TRBV19
clone size: -
CDR3 length: 17

CDR3 DNA: TGCAGCGTCAGGGGTATAGATGAAAAACTGTTTTTT
CDR3 protein: CSVRGIDEKLFF
D gene: -
J gene: TRBJ1-4
V gene: TRBV29-1
clone size: -
CDR3 length: 12

CDR3 DNA: TGCGCCAGCAGCTTGGAGGGGACAAAATCCTACGAGCAGTACTTC
CDR3 protein: CASSLEGTKSYEQYF
D gene: -
J gene: TRBJ2-7
V gene: TRBV5-1
clone size: few
CDR3 length: 15

CDR3 DNA: TGTGCCAGTAGTATTTCCAGCGGCTATGGCTACACCTTC
CDR3 protein: CASSISSGYGYTF
D gene: -
J gene: TRBJ1-2
V gene: TRBV19
clone size: few
CDR3 length: 13

CDR3 DNA: TGTGCCAGCAGCCCTTCTCGACAGGGAGGGAACACTGAAGCTTTCTTT
CDR3 protein: CASSPSRQGGNTEAFF
D gene: TRBD1
J gene: TRBJ1-1
V gene: TRBV9
clone size: -
CDR3 length: 16

CDR3 DNA: TGCGCCAGCAGCCCTCGGGAAGGGACAGACCTTAATGAAGCTTTCTTT
CDR3 protein: CASSPREGTDLNEAFF
D gene: TRBD1
J gene: TRBJ1-1
V gene: TRBV5-1
clone size: -
CDR3 length: 16

CDR3 DNA: TGTGCCAGCAGTCCCTGGGGGAGGGGAGGGGCCAACGTCCTGACTTTC
CDR3 protein: CASSPWGRGGANVLTF
D gene: TRBD2
J gene: TRBJ2-6
V gene: TRBV27
clone size: -
CDR3 length: 16

CDR3 DNA: TGTGCCAGCAGCTACCGAGGGGTGGCAGGGGTGGCCTACGAGCAGTACTTC
CDR3 protein: CASSYRGVAGVAYEQYF
D gene: -
J gene: TRBJ2-7
V gene: TRBV7-2
clone size: -
CDR3 length: 17

CDR3 DNA: TGTGCCAGCAGAGGGGAATCCAAGCAGTTCTTC
CDR3 protein: CASRGESKQFF
D gene: -
J gene: TRBJ2-1
V gene: TRBV2
clone size: -
CDR3 length: 11

CDR3 DNA: TGTGCCAGCAGTTACTCTCGAGAGACCCAGTACTTC
CDR3 protein: CASSYSRETQYF
D gene: -
J gene: TRBJ2-5
V gene: TRBV6-2/TRBV6-3
clone size: -
CDR3 length: 12

CDR3 DNA: TGCGCCAGCAGCTTGGCAGGGGAGTACCGCTATGGCTACACCTTC
CDR3 protein: CASSLAGEYRYGYTF
D gene: -
J gene: TRBJ1-2
V gene: TRBV5-1
clone size: -
CDR3 length: 15

CDR3 DNA: TGTGCCAGCTCGGACAAGGAGGGTGACCAGTACTTC
CDR3 protein: CASSDKEGDQYF
D gene: -
J gene: TRBJ2-5
V gene: TRBV6-5
clone size: -
CDR3 length: 12

CDR3 DNA: TGCGCCAGCAGCTGGGGACAGGGAAACACTGAAGCTTTCTTT
CDR3 protein: CASSWGQGNTEAFF
D gene: TRBD1
J gene: TRBJ1-1
V gene: TRBV5-1
clone size: -
CDR3 length: 14

CDR3 DNA: TGTGCCAGCAGCCGAGCCAGGGGGTACCAAGAGACCCAGTACTTC
CDR3 protein: CASSRARGYQETQYF
D gene: TRBD1
J gene: TRBJ2-5
V gene: TRBV2
clone size: -
CDR3 length: 15

CDR3 DNA: TGCAGTGCGAGTGCTAGCGGATACACAGATACGCAGTATTTT
CDR3 protein: CSASASGYTDTQYF
D gene: TRBD2
J gene: TRBJ2-3
V gene: TRBV20-1
clone size: once
CDR3 length: 14

CDR3 DNA: TGTGCCAGCAGCTTTGTCCGGGCTGGAAACACCATATATTTT
CDR3 protein: CASSFVRAGNTIYF
D gene: -
J gene: TRBJ1-3
V gene: TRBV7-9
clone size: -
CDR3 length: 14

CDR3 DNA: TGTGCCACCAGTGATTTCGGTCGAGCTTTCTTT
CDR3 protein: CATSDFGRAFF
D gene: -
J gene: TRBJ1-1
V gene: TRBV24-1
clone size: -
CDR3 length: 11

CDR3 DNA: TGTGCCAGCCAAAATTTTGGGGCTAGCGGGAGTTTGGGTGAGCAGTACTTC
CDR3 protein: CASQNFGASGSLGEQYF
D gene: TRBD2
J gene: TRBJ2-7
V gene: TRBV13
clone size: -
CDR3 length: 17

CDR3 DNA: TGCAGTGCTCGTGAACCTGGACAGGGGTTACGGCACGAGCAGTACTTC
CDR3 protein: CSAREPGQGLRHEQYF
D gene: TRBD1
J gene: TRBJ2-7
V gene: TRBV20-1
clone size: once
CDR3 length: 16

CDR3 DNA: TGTGCCAGCAGCTTAGACGGCTATGGCTACACCTTC
CDR3 protein: CASSLDGYGYTF
D gene: -
J gene: TRBJ1-2
V gene: TRBV7-9
clone size: -
CDR3 length: 12

CDR3 DNA: TGTGCCAGCAGTATAATGGGACAGAGTAATTCACCCCTCCACTTT
CDR3 protein: CASSIMGQSNSPLHF
D gene: TRBD1
J gene: TRBJ1-6
V gene: TRBV6-5
clone size: -
CDR3 length: 15

CDR3 DNA: TGTGCCAGCAGTTTCATTGGGCCCCAGCCCCAGCATTTT
CDR3 protein: CASSFIGPQPQHF
D gene: -
J gene: TRBJ1-5
V gene: TRBV12-3/TRBV12-4
clone size: -
CDR3 length: 13

CDR3 DNA: TGTGCCAGCAGTGAACTAGTGCCAGATACGCAGTATTTT
CDR3 protein: CASSELVPDTQYF
D gene: -
J gene: TRBJ2-3
V gene: TRBV6-1
clone size: -
CDR3 length: 13

CDR3 DNA: TGTGCCAGCAGTGCACAGGGTCGATTCTGGGATAGCAATCAGCCCCAGCATTTT
CDR3 protein: CASSAQGRFWDSNQPQHF
D gene: -
J gene: TRBJ1-5
V gene: TRBV2
clone size: -
CDR3 length: 18

CDR3 DNA: TGTGCCAGCAGTTACAGGGGGACAGGCACAGATACGCAGTATTTT
CDR3 protein: CASSYRGTGTDTQYF
D gene: TRBD1
J gene: TRBJ2-3
V gene: TRBV6-5
clone size: -
CDR3 length: 15

CDR3 DNA: TGTGCCAGCAGCCGTACAGGGAACATTCAGTACTTC
CDR3 protein: CASSRTGNIQYF
D gene: -
J gene: TRBJ2-4
V gene: TRBV27
clone size: -
CDR3 length: 12

CDR3 DNA: TGTGCCAGCAGCCTCGGGACAGGGGTTCACACCGGGGAGCTGTTTTTT
CDR3 protein: CASSLGTGVHTGELFF
D gene: TRBD1
J gene: TRBJ2-2
V gene: TRBV6-2/TRBV6-3
clone size: few
CDR3 length: 16

CDR3 DNA: TGCGCCAGCAGCTTTTGGCCGGGGTCGAGCGAGACCCAGTACTTC
CDR3 protein: CASSFWPGSSETQYF
D gene: -
J gene: TRBJ2-5
V gene: TRBV5-1
clone size: once
CDR3 length: 15

CDR3 DNA: TGTGCCAGCAGCTTACAGGGGGGCACCGGGGAGCTGTTTTTT
CDR3 protein: CASSLQGGTGELFF
D gene: TRBD1
J gene: TRBJ2-2
V gene: TRBV5-4
clone size: -
CDR3 length: 14

CDR3 DNA: TGTGCCAGTGGGGCGGCCACTGAAGCTTTCTTT
CDR3 protein: CASGAATEAFF
D gene: -
J gene: TRBJ1-1
V gene: TRBV25-1
clone size: -
CDR3 length: 11

CDR3 DNA: TGTGCCAGCAGCTCAGGGGGCGCGGGCTATGGCTACACCTTC
CDR3 protein: CASSSGGAGYGYTF
D gene: TRBD1
J gene: TRBJ1-2
V gene: TRBV7-8
clone size: -
CDR3 length: 14

CDR3 DNA: TGTGCCAGCAGCTCCGCTTGGCAGGAATCAGATACGCAGTATTTT
CDR3 protein: CASSSAWQESDTQYF
D gene: -
J gene: TRBJ2-3
V gene: TRBV7-6
clone size: -
CDR3 length: 15

CDR3 DNA: TGCAGCGTTGAAGTGTGGACAGGGGGGTCGAACACCGGGGAGCTGTTTTTT
CDR3 protein: CSVEVWTGGSNTGELFF
D gene: TRBD1
J gene: TRBJ2-2
V gene: TRBV29-1
clone size: -
CDR3 length: 17

CDR3 DNA: TGTGCCAGCAGCTTAGGGCAGGGGGGCCAGGGAGGTCAAGCTTTCTTT
CDR3 protein: CASSLGQGGQGGQAFF
D gene: TRBD1
J gene: TRBJ1-1
V gene: TRBV7-9
clone size: -
CDR3 length: 16

CDR3 DNA: TGTGCCAGCAGTTACAGCCTGGGACAGGGGAATCAGCCCCAGCATTTT
CDR3 protein: CASSYSLGQGNQPQHF
D gene: TRBD1
J gene: TRBJ1-5
V gene: TRBV6-2/TRBV6-3
clone size: -
CDR3 length: 16

CDR3 DNA: TGTGCCAGCAGCAACCCTCTAGGGAAGCGGATCCTTTCCTACGAGCAGTACTTC
CDR3 protein: CASSNPLGKRILSYEQYF
D gene: -
J gene: TRBJ2-7
V gene: TRBV21-1
clone size: many
CDR3 length: 18

CDR3 DNA: TGTGCCAGCAGCTCAAGCGGTGTGCGGAGCACAGATACGCAGTATTTT
CDR3 protein: CASSSSGVRSTDTQYF
D gene: -
J gene: TRBJ2-3
V gene: TRBV7-9
clone size: -
CDR3 length: 16

CDR3 DNA: TGTGCCAGCAGCCCAAGAGGCTCATCTAGCGGGAGGATCAATGAGCAGTTCTTC
CDR3 protein: CASSPRGSSSGRINEQFF
D gene: TRBD2
J gene: TRBJ2-1
V gene: TRBV3-1/TRBV3-2
clone size: few
CDR3 length: 18

CDR3 DNA: TGTGCCAGCAGCCCCATGAGGACAGGGGAGAATGAAAAACTGTTTTTT
CDR3 protein: CASSPMRTGENEKLFF
D gene: TRBD1
J gene: TRBJ1-4
V gene: TRBV6-2/TRBV6-3
clone size: -
CDR3 length: 16